A selection of T cell receptor beta chains follows, all from one sample in a study of T cells in Graves' hyperthyroidism and ophthalmopathy. TCRdb recomputed calls from the multiplex PCR reads with MiXCR, one row per CDR3 protein. The repertoire holds some 320,000 distinct CDR3 sequences, roughly 15% seen once, with approximately 35% in the top ten. The sequenced sample was blood. The receptors were gathered from a woman aged 40 to 49 with Graves' ophthalmopathy. Both conserved end residues are part of each CDR3. D genes are given only for firm matches. Size is omitted from some rows. Given values are once, few, many or a class for expanded clones.

>.|few|TRBJ2-1|TRBV7-9
CATDSDGVTRNHPLF
TGTGCCACCGATTCCGATGGGGTGACGAGGAACCACCCTCTCTTC
>.|many|TRBJ1-5|TRBV11-3
CASSPHSVKEKRVGGYSNQPQHF
TGTGCCAGCAGCCCTCATAGTGTCAAAGAAAAGCGAGTGGGGGGCTATAGCAATCAGCCCCAGCATTTT
>TRBD1|.|TRBJ1-2|TRBV24-1
CATSDTTDRGLGYGYTF
TGTGCCACCAGTGATACCACCGACAGGGGGTTAGGATATGGCTACACCTTC
>.|.|TRBJ2-7|TRBV30
CAWGRSSYEQYF
TGTGCCTGGGGGAGGAGCTCCTACGAGCAGTACTTC
>TRBD1|many|TRBJ2-5|TRBV27
CASSSDRGRETQYF
TGTGCCAGCAGTTCCGACAGGGGGCGAGAGACCCAGTACTTC
>.|many|TRBJ2-7|TRBV3-1
CASSRFGSYEQYF
TGTGCCAGCAGCCGCTTTGGGTCCTACGAGCAGTACTTC
>TRBD1|few|TRBJ2-5|TRBV20-1
CSARGTGVPETQYF
TGCAGTGCTAGAGGTACAGGGGTCCCAGAGACCCAGTACTTC
>TRBD1|many|TRBJ2-6|TRBV12-3/TRBV12-4
CASTPTRDRVSGANVLTF
TGTGCCAGCACTCCTACCAGGGACAGGGTCTCTGGGGCCAACGTCCTGACTTTC
>.|many|TRBJ1-5|TRBV6-2/TRBV6-3
CASSYLGQGMYQPQHF
TGTGCCAGCAGTTACTTGGGTCAGGGGATGTATCAGCCCCAGCATTTT
>.|many|TRBJ2-1|TRBV3-1
CASSQLYNEQFF
TGTGCCAGCAGCCAACTTTACAATGAGCAGTTCTTC
>.|.|TRBJ2-3|TRBV5-6
CASSLAWSDRRTDTQYF
TGTGCCAGCAGCTTGGCGTGGTCTGACAGGCGCACAGATACGCAGTATTTT
>TRBD2|many|TRBJ2-5|TRBV10-3
CAISLLGGETQYF
TGTGCCATCAGCCTGCTGGGGGGGGAGACCCAGTACTTC
>TRBD2|many|TRBJ2-1|TRBV7-8
CASSSRLAGGMSRNEQFF
TGTGCCAGCAGCTCACGACTAGCGGGAGGGATGTCTCGGAATGAGCAGTTCTTC
>.|.|TRBJ1-6|TRBV9
CASSVADGYSYNSPLHF
TGTGCCAGCAGCGTAGCGGACGGGTACTCCTATAATTCACCCCTCCACTTT
>TRBD1|many|TRBJ1-2|TRBV27
CASSPLLTGNSYGYTF
TGTGCCAGCAGTCCTCTCCTGACAGGGAACAGCTATGGCTACACCTTC
>TRBD1|many|TRBJ2-5|TRBV29-1
CSVPDRGETQYF
TGCAGCGTCCCGGACAGGGGAGAGACCCAGTACTTC
>.|many|TRBJ2-5|TRBV28
CASRTIGETQYF
TGTGCCAGCAGAACCATTGGAGAGACCCAGTACTTC
>.|many|TRBJ2-1|TRBV12-3/TRBV12-4
CASTLKLGGSSYNEQFF
TGTGCCAGCACCCTTAAGTTGGGTGGGAGCTCCTACAATGAGCAGTTCTTC
>.|few|TRBJ2-7|TRBV7-8
CASSLWSRTASYEQYF
TGTGCCAGCAGCTTATGGTCGAGGACAGCCTCCTACGAGCAGTACTTC
>TRBD1|many|TRBJ2-7|TRBV20-1
CSARDTDRTYEQYF
TGCAGTGCTAGAGATACGGACAGGACCTACGAGCAGTACTTC
>TRBD2|.|TRBJ2-1|TRBV18
CASSPVTSGGLYNEQFF
TGTGCCAGCTCACCGGTAACTAGCGGGGGTCTCTACAATGAGCAGTTCTTC
>.|many|TRBJ2-7|TRBV11-3
CASSLGPMDEQYF
TGTGCCAGCAGCTTAGGACCTATGGACGAGCAGTACTTC
>.|many|TRBJ2-3|TRBV7-2
CASSRGAKGDTQYF
TGTGCCAGCAGCCGAGGGGCGAAGGGGGATACGCAGTATTTT
>TRBD1|few|TRBJ1-6|TRBV5-1
CASSLGQGARNSPLHF
TGCGCCAGCAGCCTGGGACAGGGGGCCCGTAATTCACCCCTCCACTTT
>.|many|TRBJ2-7|TRBV10-2
CASSHGSNEQYF
TGCGCCAGCTCCCACGGCTCGAACGAGCAGTACTTC
>.|many|TRBJ1-2|TRBV7-6
CASSLFGGRGYTF
TGTGCCAGCAGCTTATTTGGGGGGCGGGGCTACACCTTC
>TRBD2|many|TRBJ2-5|TRBV20-1
CSAFGGGQETQYF
TGCAGTGCTTTTGGCGGGGGGCAAGAGACCCAGTACTTC
>TRBD1|many|TRBJ1-5|TRBV28
CASCPGGQPQHF
TGTGCCAGCTGCCCAGGGGGTCAGCCCCAGCATTTT
>.|many|TRBJ2-2|TRBV7-2
CASSLIVWSPNTGELFF
TGTGCCAGCAGCTTAATAGTGTGGTCCCCGAACACCGGGGAGCTGTTTTTT
>.|many|TRBJ1-1|TRBV11-3
CASSGDLGTEAFF
TGTGCCAGCAGCGGGGACCTTGGAACTGAAGCTTTCTTT
>.|few|TRBJ2-1|TRBV6-2/TRBV6-3
CASSRGLGSYNEQFF
TGTGCCAGCAGCCGCGGCCTGGGCTCCTACAATGAGCAGTTCTTC
>.|once|TRBJ1-6|TRBV5-1
CASSGRSGGNSPLHF
TGCGCCAGCAGCGGACGCTCAGGTGGAAATTCACCCCTCCACTTT
>TRBD1|many|TRBJ1-2|TRBV27
CASSLSGDRVYYGYTF
TGTGCCAGCAGTTTATCGGGGGACAGGGTTTACTATGGCTACACCTTC
>.|.|TRBJ2-5|TRBV15
CAIRSGETQYF
TGTGCCATCCGGAGTGGGGAGACCCAGTACTTC
>TRBD1|.|TRBJ2-1|TRBV29-1
CSVEMGQISYNEQFF
TGCAGCGTTGAAATGGGACAGATTTCCTACAATGAGCAGTTCTTC
>.|.|TRBJ1-4|TRBV20-1
CSARAGSFNEKLFF
TGCAGTGCTAGAGCAGGCAGCTTTAATGAAAAACTGTTTTTT
>TRBD1|many|TRBJ2-5|TRBV19
CASSKGQGEETQYF
TGTGCCAGTAGTAAGGGACAGGGAGAAGAGACCCAGTACTTC
>TRBD1|.|TRBJ1-1|TRBV9
CASSGGGQGSTEAFF
TGTGCCAGCAGCGGGGGAGGACAGGGAAGCACTGAAGCTTTCTTT
>.|.|TRBJ2-6|TRBV10-3
CAISGGAGGTGANVLTF
TGTGCCATCAGTGGGGGGGCCGGGGGAACTGGGGCCAACGTCCTGACTTTC
>TRBD1|many|TRBJ1-6|TRBV6-5
CASSYSTRQGANSPLHF
TGTGCCAGCAGTTACTCGACGAGACAGGGGGCTAATTCACCCCTCCACTTT
>TRBD2|.|TRBJ2-1|TRBV12-5
CASALAGGRNEQFF
TGTGCTAGTGCCTTAGCGGGGGGCCGCAATGAGCAGTTCTTC
>.|few|TRBJ2-2|TRBV5-1
CASTLTAGGRPLTGELFF
TGCGCCAGCACCCTCACAGCCGGGGGAAGGCCCCTAACCGGGGAGCTGTTTTTT
>.|many|TRBJ1-2|TRBV2
CASSLRHNYGYTF
TGTGCCAGCAGCTTACGACATAACTATGGCTACACCTTC
>.|.|TRBJ2-5|TRBV20-1
CSAIPGHLFEGGGPQYF
TGCAGTGCTATACCGGGACACCTTTTTGAAGGGGGGGGACCCCAGTACTTC
>TRBD2|many|TRBJ2-3|TRBV24-1
CATSDYSGRAGTDTQYF
TGTGCCACCAGTGATTATAGCGGGAGGGCCGGCACAGATACGCAGTATTTT
>.|few|TRBJ2-1|TRBV19
CASSTGRYNEQFF
TGTGCCAGTAGTACCGGACGGTACAATGAGCAGTTCTTC
>.|.|TRBJ2-3|TRBV3-1
CASSQGQGRSTSTDTQYF
TGTGCCAGCAGCCAAGGCCAGGGGCGCTCGACTAGCACAGATACGCAGTATTTT
>.|many|TRBJ2-5|TRBV29-1
CSVPPPERPGRTQYF
TGCAGCGTTCCGCCCCCGGAGCGGCCGGGGCGGACCCAGTACTTC
>TRBD2|many|TRBJ2-1|TRBV12-3/TRBV12-4
CASSPTGLAGHNEQFF
TGTGCCAGCAGTCCCACAGGACTAGCGGGCCACAATGAGCAGTTCTTC
>.|few|TRBJ2-7|TRBV6-5
CASSYPSSGGGYEQYF
TGTGCCAGCAGTTACCCTTCGAGTGGGGGCGGGTACGAGCAGTACTTC
>TRBD1|many|TRBJ1-5|TRBV20-1
CSASKGAEPQHF
TGCAGTGCTAGTAAGGGGGCTGAGCCCCAGCATTTT
>TRBD1|few|TRBJ1-1|TRBV4-1
CASSQVGDRLQTAFF
TGCGCCAGCAGCCAAGTTGGGGACAGGCTCCAGACAGCTTTCTTT
>.|.|TRBJ2-3|TRBV30
CAWSDSPDTQYF
TGTGCCTGGAGTGATAGCCCAGATACGCAGTATTTT